This passage covers 24 T cell receptor beta chains from one sample sequenced in a study of identical twins. TCRdb re-called the 5' RACE reads with MiXCR, one entry per CDR3 protein. The sample carries roughly 1.6 million distinct CDR3 sequences, roughly a third recorded once. Sequencing was performed on cord blood. The receptors originated from a newborn girl in good health.

This clonotype occurred once. V and J are TRBV6-7 and TRBJ2-3, with 7 nucleotides matching TRBD2. TRBV6-7 belongs to the ORF category, with a function that is uncertain. The CDR3 consists of 22 residues. Germline trimming cut 7 bases from V and 1 base from J; bases unmatched to any gene: 29. The CDR3 region has the DNA TGTGCCAGCACGGTACCGGGCTCTTGGACTAGAGGGGATGGGGACGGCACAGATACGCAGTATTTT. Protein: CASTVPGSWTRGDGDGTDTQYF.

Only one count was recorded for this clonotype. The rearrangement links TRBV29-1 to TRBJ1-3; 10 nucleotides align to TRBD1. This CDR3 region has 16 residues. With 6 bases clipped from V and 0 bases from J, the junction kept 8 bases outside the gene matches. Germline values: CDR1 SQVTM, CDR2 ANQGSEA. The CDR3 sequence: CSVLGDRGRSGNTIYF. The CDR3, as DNA: TGCAGCGTACTGGGGGACAGGGGACGCTCTGGAAACACCATATATTTT.

V and J are TRBV11-2 and TRBJ2-5; D uncertain. The CDR3 spans 13 residues. Trimming pared 1 base from V and 3 bases from J, leaving 6 bases between. CDR1 is SGHAT and CDR2 is FQNNGV in the germline V gene. As DNA, the CDR3 is TGTGCCAGCAGCTTAGTCTTGAAAGAGACCCAGTACTTC. It is translated as CASSLVLKETQYF.

The chain is built from TRBV7-2 and TRBJ2-3; D possibly corresponds to TRBD2 (6 bases). Germline CDR1 is SGHTA and CDR2 is FQGNSA. CDR3 length equals 15 residues. The V and J ends lost 3 bases and 2 bases respectively, with 12 bases between them. For the CDR3, the DNA is TGTGCCAGCAGCTTGACTGGACTAAACACAGATACGCAGTATTTT. Protein: CASSLTGLNTDTQYF.

CDR3 loop: CASSLGPGELYGYTF. As DNA, the CDR3 is TGTGCCAGCAGCTTAGGACCGGGGGAGCTCTATGGCTACACCTTC. The rearrangement joins TRBV11-2 to TRBJ1-2; possibly TRBD1 for D (5 bases). The V gene's germline CDR1 is SGHAT and CDR2 FQNNGV. The length of the CDR3 is 15 residues. V lost 1 base, J lost 4 bases, and 13 bases lay in between.

This clonotype was detected only a few times. Its ends do not fully match the called genes, so a read error is possible. V gene TRBV25-1 combines with J gene TRBJ2-6; 7 nucleotides align to TRBD2. CDR1 is MGHDK, CDR2 SYGVNS, per germline. The CDR3 extends over 16 amino acids. CDR3 sequence: CASSEYGRVGANVLTF. Written as DNA, the CDR3 is TGTGCCAGCAGTGAATATGGGAGGGTCGGGGCCAACGTTCTGACTTTC.

The chain couples TRBV25-1 to TRBJ1-2; D gene ambiguous. The V end was cut by 4 bases, the J end by 8 bases, with 8 bases between. In germline, CDR1 is MGHDK, CDR2 SYGVNS. This CDR3 contains 11 residues. As DNA, the CDR3 is TGTGCCAGCAGTGGGGCCCCGGGCTACACCTTC. This gives the protein CASSGAPGYTF.

The rearrangement joins TRBV4-1 to TRBJ2-5; TRBD2 matches 12 bases. The DNA matches TRBJ2-7 better at its end, which makes the J call doubtful. Germline V gene lookup returns CDR1 MGHRA and CDR2 YSYEKL. The CDR3 spans 16 residues. The CDR3 sequence is CASSQRGGLAGYEQYF. DNA of the CDR3: TGCGCCAGCAGCCAAAGGGGCGGACTAGCGGGGTACGAGCAGTACTTC.

This clonotype appeared a few times. J is TRBJ1-2 and V is TRBV5-1; D gene unclear. Germline V gives CDR1 SGHRS, CDR2 YFSETQ. The CDR3 has 14 amino acids. The V gene lost 4 bases and the J gene lost 2 bases, with 12 bases spanning the gap. The CDR3 protein is CASSLSTENYGYTF. As DNA, the CDR3 is TGCGCCAGCAGCCTCAGTACAGAGAACTATGGCTACACCTTC.

This clonotype appeared many times. The chain links TRBV12-3 or TRBV12-4 to TRBJ1-2; no definite D call. The CDR3 has 14 residues. V lost 5 bases to trimming and J lost 4 bases, with 14 bases between them. CDR3 sequence (DNA): TGTGCCAGCAGTCCCGAACGGATCACCTATGGCTACACCTTC. Amino acids: CASSPERITYGYTF.

This clonotype was recorded a few times. The chain employs TRBV6-1 and TRBJ2-7, with D unresolved. V was shortened by 2 bases and J by 0 bases, with 11 bases between the two germline ends. CDR1 is MNHNS and CDR2 is SASEGT in the germline V gene. The CDR3 loop spans 15 amino acids. CDR3 DNA sequence: TGTGCCAGCAGTGAAATATATACCCCCTCCTACGAGCAGTACTTC. It yields the protein CASSEIYTPSYEQYF.

This clonotype showed up just a few times. In DNA form, the CDR3 reads TGCAGTGCTAGCCCCATGGAGAACAAAAACATTCAGTACTTC. Translating gives CSASPMENKNIQYF. The chain uses TRBV20-1 and TRBJ2-4, with D unclear. The V gene lost 3 bases and the J gene lost 3 bases, with 12 bases spanning the gap. The CDR3 loop spans 14 amino acids. CDR1 is DFQATT and CDR2 is SNEGSKA in the germline V gene (reference sequence).

The chain links TRBV7-9 to TRBJ2-4, with 8 nucleotides matching TRBD2. Losses at the gene ends were 5 bases for V and 3 bases for J; bases not matched to a gene: 9. The germline V gene has CDR1 SEHNR and CDR2 FQNEAQ (reference sequence). The CDR3 contains 16 residues. CDR3 loop: CASSPPGLGFKNIQYF. CDR3 nucleotides: TGTGCCAGCAGCCCCCCGGGACTAGGATTCAAAAACATTCAGTACTTC.

In its sample, this clonotype was seen a few times. V gene TRBV9 combines with J gene TRBJ2-3, with D possibly TRBD2 on 6 matching bases. The CDR3 loop spans 16 amino acids. V dropped 3 bases and J dropped 8 bases, with 22 bases sitting between them. Per germline, CDR1 SGDLS and CDR2 YYNGEE. This CDR3 is CASSDYRDSPVGTQYF. DNA of the CDR3: TGTGCCAGCAGCGATTACCGGGACTCTCCAGTGGGTACGCAGTATTTT.

This clonotype was found a few times. CDR3 coding DNA: TGTGCCACCAGTGATCTGGACAGGGTACGTGGCTACACCTTC. It yields the protein CATSDLDRVRGYTF. This chain uses TRBV24-1 with TRBJ1-2; 8 bases align to TRBD1. Losses at the gene ends were 3 bases for V and 7 bases for J; bases not matched to a gene: 6. The germline V gene encodes CDR1 KGHDR and CDR2 SFDVKD. The CDR3 totals 14 residues.

V gene TRBV12-3 or TRBV12-4 combines with J gene TRBJ2-7; TRBD2 aligns across 13 bases. The ends lost 5 bases at V and 3 bases at J; junction bases unmatched: 10. The CDR3 runs to 17 residues. This CDR3 is CASSPGTSGAPYYEQYF. The CDR3, as DNA: TGTGCCAGCAGTCCCGGGACTAGCGGGGCCCCCTACTACGAGCAGTACTTC.

V and J are TRBV5-1 and TRBJ1-1; TRBD1 aligns across 7 bases. The CDR3 has 16 residues. With V trimmed by 0 bases and J by 5 bases, 10 bases remained unmatched. The V gene's germline CDR1 is SGHRS and CDR2 YFSETQ. The CDR3 spells CASSLGHHRTGTEAFF. CDR3 DNA: TGCGCCAGCAGCTTGGGCCATCATCGGACAGGTACTGAAGCTTTCTTT.

CDR3 sequence: CATSDPRGSGPYGYTF. In nucleotides, the CDR3 is TGTGCCACCAGTGATCCCAGGGGCAGCGGCCCTTATGGCTACACCTTC. V is TRBV24-1 and J is TRBJ1-2; D perhaps matches TRBD1 (6 bases). The CDR3 spans 16 residues. Between the trimmed V and J ends, which lost 3 bases and 5 bases, there was a span of 18 bases. Germline V lookup: CDR1 KGHDR, CDR2 SFDVKD.

As for this clonotype: The CDR3 ends on some other residue instead of the conserved phenylalanine or tryptophan, so this is likely a read error. The chain links TRBV2 to TRBJ2-1; 10 positions match TRBD2. Trimming removed 8 bases from V and 4 bases from J; junction bases left unmatched: 5. The germline gives CDR1 SNHLY, CDR2 FYNNEI. This CDR3 is 14 amino acids long. The CDR3 nucleotides read TGTGCCAGCCTGGGACTAGCGTATTACAATGAGCAGTTCTTA. Translating gives CASLGLAYYNEQFL.

This chain's CDR3 is CASSEEPTGGMFF. CDR3 bases: TGTGCCAGCAGTGAAGAGCCTACAGGGGGAATGTTTTTT. This sequence joins TRBV25-1 and TRBJ1-4; 8 bases are shared with TRBD1. The V gene's germline CDR1 is MGHDK and CDR2 SYGVNS. Losses at the gene ends were 2 bases for V and 15 bases for J; bases not matched to a gene: 8. The CDR3 runs to 13 residues.

V and J are TRBV20-1 and TRBJ2-1; no definite D call. The CDR3 runs 13 residues. V was cut by 3 bases and J by 12 bases, with 18 bases left in between. Germline loops: CDR1 DFQATT, CDR2 SNEGSKA (reference sequence). CDR3 sequence reads: CSASPLLKTGQFF. The CDR3 bases are TGCAGTGCTAGTCCCTTACTAAAGACTGGGCAGTTCTTC.

The gene calls are TRBV3-1 and TRBJ2-3, with 9 bases fitting TRBD2. Per germline, CDR1 LGHDT and CDR2 YNNKEL (reference sequence). CDR3 length: 17 amino acids. With V trimmed by 5 bases and J by 3 bases, 12 bases remained unmatched. The CDR3, as DNA: TGTGCCAGCAGCAATCAGGCTAGCGGGGCGATAACAGATACGCAGTATTTT. This codes for CASSNQASGAITDTQYF.

J is TRBJ2-2 and V is TRBV28; tentative D call: TRBD1 (6 bases). This CDR3 spans 14 amino acids. Germline V lookup: CDR1 MDHEN, CDR2 SYDVKM. V was cut by 6 bases and J by 3 bases, with 11 bases left in between. CDR3 nucleotide sequence: TGTGCCAGCAGGATGACAGGTTACACCGGGGAGCTGTTTTTT. This codes for CASRMTGYTGELFF. The whole variable domain, remainder taken from reference TRBV28 and TRBJ2-2, is DVKVTQSSRYLVKRTGEKVFLECVQDMDHENMFWYRQDPGLGLRLIYFSYDVKMKEKGDIPEGYSVSREKKERFSLILESASTNQTSMYLCASRMTGYTGELFFGEGSRLTVL.

On this clonotype: Being one base from a much bigger clone, this may be a read error. This rearrangement joins TRBV29-1 to TRBJ2-7; TRBD1 is a possible D gene (7 bases). Germline V gene sequence: CDR1 SQVTM, CDR2 ANQGSEA. V was cut by 6 bases and J by 3 bases, with 12 bases left in between. The CDR3 runs 12 residues. CDR3 DNA sequence: TGCAGCGTGGAGGGACAGTTCTACGAGCAGTACTTC. Translating gives CSVEGQFYEQYF.